This entry features one T cell receptor (beta chain) sequence. Antigen unknown. The CDR3 runs 11 residues. From germline, CDR1 is SQVTM and CDR2 ANQGSEA. With 5 bases clipped from V and 4 bases from J, the junction kept 1 base outside the gene matches. CD45RO/CCR7/CD25/CD127/CD95/CD27 staining was used to isolate CD4+ naive, central memory, regulatory and stem cell-like memory cells by sorting. The record originates from a study of beta chain features in type 1 diabetes. The study's findings and limits: Shortening that was moderate but significant affected the TCRB CDR3s of Type 1 diabetes patients in all four CD4+ subsets.

Expressed TCRB transcripts were sequenced after all isolated RNA was converted to cDNA. TCRdb keeps only in-frame clones here, not all; method: immunoSEQ multiplex PCR. The sample comprises roughly 150,000 clones, roughly 60% of which are singletons, and approximately 0.09% rests with the top ten. The chain links TRBV29-1 to TRBJ1-1, with 7 bases fitting TRBD1. The TCR was taken from a man aged 30 to 39 with type 1 diabetes. Material for sequencing was naive CD4+ T cells from blood. CDR3 region: CSVRDSTEAFF. The DNA for the CDR3 is TGCAGCGTTAGGGACAGCACTGAAGCTTTCTTT.